The sequence of this T cell receptor beta chain was determined in a study of OX40 agonist ivuxolimab in advanced cancers. For the study at large: Administration of intravenous ivuxolimab to patients occurred every 2 weeks at 0.01 to 10 mg/kg. A history of anti-PD-1, anti-PD-L1 or anti-CTLA-4 therapy was acceptable, and about 37% had some. Study-wide findings and caveats: CD8+ T cells showed, on average, more clonal expansion than CD4+ cells.

The repertoire was sequenced with immunoSEQ multiplex PCR; TCRdb's copy has only in-frame clones and lacks some. The table includes 66,000 or so clones, 75% to 90% detected once. Patients were excluded for autoimmune disease history or systemic immunosuppression. Concerning this clone itself: Its antigen is undetermined.

Sample: CD4+ or CD8+ T cells sorted from blood, taken in a trial of the OX40 agonist ivuxolimab. The TCR comes from an adult with an advanced solid tumor such as melanoma, head and neck, liver or kidney cancer.

The CDR3 sequence is CASSKGYRIYEQYF. As DNA, the CDR3 is TGTGCCAGTAGTAAGGGATACCGAATCTACGAGCAGTACTTC. This chain uses TRBV19 with TRBJ2-7; D gene unclear. The CDR3 spans 14 residues. The ends were cut back, 4 bases at V and 3 bases at J, with 13 bases in the middle. Germline CDR1 LNHDA, CDR2 SQIVND (reference sequence).